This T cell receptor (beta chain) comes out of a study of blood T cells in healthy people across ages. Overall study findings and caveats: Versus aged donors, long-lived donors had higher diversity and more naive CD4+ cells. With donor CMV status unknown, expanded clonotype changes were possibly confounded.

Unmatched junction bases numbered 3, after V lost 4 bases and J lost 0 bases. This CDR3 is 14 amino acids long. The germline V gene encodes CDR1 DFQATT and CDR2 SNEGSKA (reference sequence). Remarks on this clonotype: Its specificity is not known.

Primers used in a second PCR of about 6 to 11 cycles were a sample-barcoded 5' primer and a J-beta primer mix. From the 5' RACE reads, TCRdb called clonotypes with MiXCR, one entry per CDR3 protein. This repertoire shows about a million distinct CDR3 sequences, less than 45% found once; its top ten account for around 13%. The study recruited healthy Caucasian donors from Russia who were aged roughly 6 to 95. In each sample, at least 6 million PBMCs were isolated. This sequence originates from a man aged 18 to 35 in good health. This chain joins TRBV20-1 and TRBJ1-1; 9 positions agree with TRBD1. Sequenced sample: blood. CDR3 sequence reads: CSATRQGVNTEAFF. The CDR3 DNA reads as TGCAGTGCTACTAGACAGGGGGTGAACACTGAAGCTTTCTTT.